The 29 T cell receptor beta chains listed next were all sequenced from one sample in a study of PD-L1 blockade in urothelial cancer. Only in-frame clones appear in the TCRdb table, and some are missing; sequencing was by immunoSEQ multiplex PCR. The repertoire holds 15,000 to 20,000 clones, with over 80% as singletons. The time point: peripheral blood 6 weeks after treatment start. This specimen was PBMCs, taken around atezolizumab (anti-PD-L1) treatment. These receptors came from a man aged 45-60 years with urothelial cancer.

This clone was seen a few times. This chain connects TRBV10-3 to TRBJ2-7; 11 bases are a match to TRBD2. The CDR3 contains 19 residues. Germline values: CDR1 ENHRY, CDR2 SYGVKD. With V trimmed by 3 bases and J by 1 base, 14 bases remained unmatched. The CDR3 is CAISDPGLAGPGGSYEQYF. The CDR3 DNA reads as TGTGCCATCAGTGACCCCGGACTAGCGGGCCCCGGGGGGTCCTACGAGCAGTACTTC.

J is TRBJ1-4 and V is TRBV5-1, with a weak D call TRBD1 (6 bases). V lost 4 bases and J lost 7, with 14 bases in between. The CDR3 is made up of 14 amino acids. CDR1 and CDR2 (germline): SGHRS, YFSETQ. The CDR3 loop is CASSPGTSGEKLFF. In DNA form, the CDR3 reads TGCGCCAGCAGCCCCGGGACATCGGGTGAAAAACTGTTTTTT.

The chain carries TRBV5-1 and TRBJ2-1, with a weak D call TRBD1 (6 bases). This CDR3 spans 15 amino acids. The V end was cut by 2 bases, the J end by 8 bases, with 17 bases between. The germline V gene encodes CDR1 SGHRS and CDR2 YFSETQ. CDR3 in DNA: TGCGCCAGCAGCTTACAACAGGGCATGGGGGATGAGCAGTTCTTC. Protein: CASSLQQGMGDEQFF.

The chain combines TRBV19 with TRBJ1-2; 7 bases are shared with TRBD1. V lost 10 bases, J lost 6 bases, and 11 bases stayed unmatched. Germline CDR1 and CDR2: LNHDA and SQIVND (reference sequence). The CDR3 extends over 13 amino acids. CDR3 in amino acids: CATSRTGVNGYTF. CDR3 sequence (DNA): TGTGCCACTTCCCGGACAGGAGTAAATGGCTACACCTTC. Full variable domain (rest looked up from reference TRBV19 and TRBJ1-2): DGGITQSPKYLFRKEGQNVTLSCEQNLNHDAMYWYRQDPGQGLRLIYYSQIVNDFQKGDIAEGYSVSREKKESFPLTVTSAQKNPTAFYLCATSRTGVNGYTFGSGTRLTVV.

The gene calls are TRBV6-5 and TRBJ2-7; 10 positions agree with TRBD2. The junction had 11 bases not matched to a gene; V was cut back by 6 bases and J by 6 bases. There are 15 residues in the CDR3. The germline gives CDR1 MNHEY, CDR2 SVGAGI. CDR3 DNA: TGTGCCAGCAGATCTCGGCTAGCGGGGGCCTCCGAGCAGTACGTC. Translating it yields CASRSRLAGASEQYV.

V usage is TRBV27 and J usage is TRBJ1-2, with TRBD1 matching over 7 bases. Germline assignment: CDR1 MNHEY and CDR2 SMNVEV (reference sequence). Trimming took 4 bases from V and 2 from J; bases not matched to a gene: 7. CDR3 size: 15 residues. CDR3 protein: CASSSPRTGNYGYTF. Here the CDR3 DNA reads TGTGCCAGCAGTTCCCCTCGGACAGGCAACTATGGCTACACCTTC.

The CDR3 loop reads CASTRVMGPQHF. CDR3 nucleotides: TGTGCCAGCACCCGGGTGATGGGGCCCCAGCATTTT. The chain couples TRBV2 to TRBJ1-5; unclear D gene. From germline, CDR1 is SNHLY and CDR2 FYNNEI. The V and J ends lost 7 bases and 9 bases respectively, with 13 bases between them. The CDR3 runs 12 residues.

The chain employs TRBV28 and TRBJ2-7, with 13 bases lining up with TRBD2. The V gene's germline CDR1 is MDHEN and CDR2 SYDVKM. Germline trimming cut 6 bases from V and 5 bases from J; bases unmatched to any gene: 13. CDR3 length: 17 residues. CDR3 region: CASSLGLAGFIRHEQYF. CDR3 DNA sequence: TGTGCCAGCAGCTTGGGACTAGCGGGATTCATCAGGCACGAGCAGTACTTC.

This clone came up a few times. V gene TRBV5-4 combines with J gene TRBJ1-6; D remains unclear. The germline CDR1 and CDR2 sequences are SGHNT and YYREEE (reference sequence). The CDR3 length is 17 residues. Trimming left V 0 bases short and J 7 bases short, with 17 bases between. For the CDR3, the DNA is TGTGCCAGCAGCTTGGACCCCAAGAGGCCGGCCAATTCACCCCTCCACTTT. Amino acids: CASSLDPKRPANSPLHF.

The V call is TRBV4-1, the J call TRBJ2-5; D is perhaps TRBD2 (6 bases). Trimming shortened V by 5 bases and J by 4 bases, and 11 bases separated the two germline ends. This CDR3 is built from 13 residues. Germline CDR1 is MGHRA and CDR2 is YSYEKL. The CDR3 bases are TGCGCCAGCAGCGGGAGGCGGGGAGAGACCCAGTACTTC. It specifies CASSGRRGETQYF.

This clone was recorded a few times. The V gene is TRBV5-5, the J gene TRBJ1-2, with 10 bases identical to TRBD1. The germline V gene encodes CDR1 SGHKS and CDR2 YYEKEE (reference sequence). Trimming removed 0 bases from V and 1 base from J; junction bases left unmatched: 6. CDR3 length equals 17 residues. The CDR3 coding sequence is TGTGCCAGCAGCTTGGTATGGGGACAGGGGTATAACTATGGCTACACCTTC. It translates to CASSLVWGQGYNYGYTF. The whole variable domain, remainder taken from reference TRBV5-5 and TRBJ1-2, is DAGVTQSPTHLIKTRGQQVTLRCSPISGHKSVSWYQQVLGQGPQFIFQYYEKEERGRGNFPDRFSARQFPNYSSELNVNALLLGDSALYLCASSLVWGQGYNYGYTFGSGTRLTVV.

The V call is TRBV5-1, the J call TRBJ1-2, with 10 bases aligning to TRBD1. There are 15 residues in the CDR3. Per germline, CDR1 SGHRS and CDR2 YFSETQ. The ends lost 3 bases at V and 8 bases at J; junction bases unmatched: 10. The CDR3 here is CASSSSTGGALGYTF. In DNA, the CDR3 is TGCGCCAGCAGCTCTTCGACAGGGGGCGCGTTAGGCTACACCTTC.

J is TRBJ2-3 and V is TRBV5-1; the D is unclear. This CDR3 is 15 amino acids long. The V and J ends lost 0 bases and 2 bases respectively, with 10 bases between them. CDR1 SGHRS and CDR2 YFSETQ come from the germline V gene. CDR3 DNA sequence: TGCGCCAGCAGCTTGGATTTTAGTGCCACAGATACGCAGTATTTT. Translated, it gives CASSLDFSATDTQYF.

V usage is TRBV5-4 and J usage is TRBJ2-7; a weak D match, TRBD2 (5 bases). The V gene's germline CDR1 is SGHNT and CDR2 YYREEE (reference sequence). The CDR3 runs to 15 residues. Trimming shortened V by 4 bases and J by 2 bases, and 16 bases separated the two germline ends. The CDR3 DNA sequence: TGTGCCAGCAGCCCAGGTAATCGGGGAGCCTACGAGCAGTACTTC. Its protein is CASSPGNRGAYEQYF.

This rearrangement joins TRBV6-5 to TRBJ2-2; 8 bases fit TRBD1. CDR1 MNHEY and CDR2 SVGAGI come from the germline V gene. CDR3 length: 16 amino acids. The V segment lost 0 bases and the J segment 7 bases; nucleotides outside the gene matches: 7. The CDR3 region is CASSYSGRGHVGELFF. CDR3 sequence (DNA): TGTGCCAGCAGTTACTCCGGCAGGGGGCATGTCGGGGAGCTGTTTTTT.

The chain carries TRBV7-9 and TRBJ2-1; 8 bases agree with TRBD2. The J segment lost 3 bases and the V segment lost 5 bases, leaving 6 bases of the junction unmatched. Germline V gives CDR1 SEHNR, CDR2 FQNEAQ (reference sequence). This CDR3 spans 15 amino acids. CDR3 amino acids: CASSRSGSNYNEQFF. The CDR3 DNA sequence: TGTGCCAGCAGCCGAAGCGGGAGTAACTACAATGAGCAGTTCTTC.

This clone was seen more than once but under ten times. The V call is TRBV2, the J call TRBJ2-5; 9 positions agree with TRBD2. This CDR3 is 13 amino acids long. CDR1 and CDR2 from the germline V gene are SNHLY and FYNNEI. Trimming at V came to 7 bases and at J to 5 bases, leaving 5 bases not matched to a gene. The CDR3 coding sequence is TGTGCCAGCACGCGGGGGGGGGTGGAGACCCAGTACTTC. Translation gives CASTRGGVETQYF.

The rearrangement links TRBV18 to TRBJ2-1; maybe TRBD1 (6 bases). V was clipped by 8 bases and J by 3 bases, with 14 bases between them. Germline assignment: CDR1 KGHSH and CDR2 LQKENI. The CDR3 is made up of 14 amino acids. CDR3 sequence (DNA): TGTGCCAGCGTGACAGGATCGGACTACAATGAGCAGTTCTTC. This sequence encodes CASVTGSDYNEQFF.

Only one count was recorded for this clone. The rearrangement links TRBV6-4 to TRBJ2-3; possibly TRBD2 for D (5 bases). CDR1 and CDR2 from the germline V gene are MRHNA and SNTAGT. This CDR3 has 17 amino acids. V lost 0 bases, J lost 1 base, and 14 bases lay in between. The CDR3 is CASSDSPSGLGTDTQYF. In DNA, the CDR3 is TGTGCCAGCAGTGACTCCCCAAGCGGTCTAGGCACAGATACGCAGTATTTT.

The gene calls are TRBV4-1 and TRBJ1-5; D is uncertain. Germline values: CDR1 MGHRA, CDR2 YSYEKL. V was pared by 8 bases and J by 7 bases, with 9 bases between. This CDR3 is built from 11 residues. The chain's CDR3 is CASGERQPQHF. Here the CDR3 DNA reads TGCGCCAGCGGGGAGAGACAGCCCCAGCATTTT.

This clone was counted a few times. The chain uses TRBV5-1 and TRBJ2-2; possible D gene TRBD2, 5 bases. V lost 1 base and J lost 2, with 12 bases in between. CDR3 length: 16 residues. Germline assignment: CDR1 SGHRS and CDR2 YFSETQ. The CDR3 reads CASSLTARGNTGELFF. The CDR3 DNA is TGCGCCAGCAGCTTGACCGCCCGGGGAAACACCGGGGAGCTGTTTTTT.

J is TRBJ2-5 and V is TRBV7-2, with D possibly being TRBD2 (7 bases). The CDR3 is 14 amino acids. V lost 5 bases and J lost 5, with 15 bases in between. Per germline, CDR1 SGHTA and CDR2 FQGNSA. CDR3 protein: CASSPRAGAETQYF. The CDR3 DNA reads TGTGCCAGCAGCCCTCGGGCGGGGGCGGAGACCCAGTACTTC.

J is TRBJ2-5 and V is TRBV5-1; 11 bases match TRBD2. The J segment lost 2 bases and the V segment lost 0 bases, leaving 9 bases of the junction unmatched. The CDR3 is 18 amino acids. Germline lookup yields CDR1 SGHRS and CDR2 YFSETQ. In DNA form, the CDR3 reads TGCGCCAGCAGCTTGGGGCTAGCGGGGGGCCCCAGACAAGAGACCCAGTACTTC. This gives the protein CASSLGLAGGPRQETQYF.

This rearrangement joins TRBV4-1 to TRBJ2-5; D may be TRBD2 (6 bases). CDR1 is MGHRA and CDR2 is YSYEKL in the germline V gene. V was trimmed by 0 bases and J by 7 bases, leaving 21 bases between them. This CDR3 contains 17 residues. The CDR3 coding sequence is TGCGCCAGCAGCCAAGATACGGGACTTTCCAAGAGAGGGACCCAGTACTTC. Its translation: CASSQDTGLSKRGTQYF.

The count of this clone is one. This chain links TRBV5-1 with TRBJ1-6; 9 bases match TRBD1. With V trimmed by 2 bases and J by 6 bases, 6 bases remained unmatched. The CDR3 runs 16 residues. Germline V gene data show CDR1 as SGHRS and CDR2 as YFSETQ. The DNA for the CDR3 is TGCGCCAGCAGCTTCGACGGACAGGGGAGTAATTCACCCCTCCACTTT. Translating gives CASSFDGQGSNSPLHF.

The chain carries TRBV9 and TRBJ2-1, with TRBD2 matching over 8 bases. V dropped 2 bases and J dropped 4; count of bases not matched to a gene: 11. CDR1 SGDLS and CDR2 YYNGEE come from the germline V gene. CDR3 length equals 17 residues. In DNA, the CDR3 is TGTGCCAGCAGCGTTAGTAGTGTGGGCGGGGGGTACAATGAGCAGTTCTTC. Translation gives CASSVSSVGGGYNEQFF.

J is TRBJ1-1 and V is TRBV14; D remains ambiguous. CDR3 size: 12 residues. V shed 8 bases and J shed 5 bases, with 12 bases lying between them. Germline CDR1 is SGHDN and CDR2 is FVKESK. The CDR3 nucleotides read TGTGCCAGCCGAGGGATTGGGACTGAAGCTTTCTTT. This sequence encodes CASRGIGTEAFF.

The chain carries TRBV9 and TRBJ1-1; weak D call: TRBD1 (6 bases). Germline V CDR1 and CDR2: SGDLS, YYNGEE. This CDR3 is built from 17 residues. Deletions cut 0 bases from V and 4 bases from J, with 19 bases between. The DNA of the CDR3 is TGTGCCAGCAGCGTAGAGGGGGGGGGCGAAATGGTCACTGAAGCTTTCTTT. Its protein is CASSVEGGGEMVTEAFF.

V usage is TRBV6-1 and J usage is TRBJ2-1; 7 nucleotides align to TRBD1. J gave up 7 bases and V 4 bases, and 7 bases lay outside the gene matches. The CDR3 runs 14 residues. Germline V gives CDR1 MNHNS, CDR2 SASEGT. The CDR3 region is CASSGRTGINEQFF. CDR3 sequence (DNA): TGTGCCAGCAGTGGTCGGACAGGAATAAATGAGCAGTTCTTC.